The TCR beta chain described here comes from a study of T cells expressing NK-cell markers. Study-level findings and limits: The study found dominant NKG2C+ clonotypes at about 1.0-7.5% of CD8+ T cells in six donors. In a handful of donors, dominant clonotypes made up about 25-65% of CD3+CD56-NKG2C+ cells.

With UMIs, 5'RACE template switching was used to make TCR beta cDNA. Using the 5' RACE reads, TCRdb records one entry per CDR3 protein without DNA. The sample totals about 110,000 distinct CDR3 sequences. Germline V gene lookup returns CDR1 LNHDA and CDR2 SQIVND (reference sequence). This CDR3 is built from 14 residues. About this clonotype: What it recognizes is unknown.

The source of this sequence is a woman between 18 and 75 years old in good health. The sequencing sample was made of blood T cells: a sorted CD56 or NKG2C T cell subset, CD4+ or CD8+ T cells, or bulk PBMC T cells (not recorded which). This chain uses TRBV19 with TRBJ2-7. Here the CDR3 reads CASSIGGKTYEQYF.